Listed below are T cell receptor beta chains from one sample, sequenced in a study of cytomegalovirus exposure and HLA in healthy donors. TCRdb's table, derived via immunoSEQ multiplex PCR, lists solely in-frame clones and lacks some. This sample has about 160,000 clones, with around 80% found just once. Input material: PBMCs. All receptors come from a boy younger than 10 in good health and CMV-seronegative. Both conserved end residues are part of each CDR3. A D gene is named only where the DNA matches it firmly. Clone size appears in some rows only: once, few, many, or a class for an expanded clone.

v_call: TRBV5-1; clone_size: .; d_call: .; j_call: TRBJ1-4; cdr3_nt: TGCGCCAGCAGCTTGGCTTTGGGAGCTAATGAAAAACTGTTTTTT; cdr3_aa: CASSLALGANEKLFF
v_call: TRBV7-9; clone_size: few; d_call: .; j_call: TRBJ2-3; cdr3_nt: TGTGCCAGCAGCCCAGATAGGGGGGATACGCAGTATTTT; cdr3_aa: CASSPDRGDTQYF
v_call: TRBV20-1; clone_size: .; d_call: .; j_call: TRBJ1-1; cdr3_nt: TGCAGTGCTACCTTCAACACTGAAGCTTTCTTT; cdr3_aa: CSATFNTEAFF
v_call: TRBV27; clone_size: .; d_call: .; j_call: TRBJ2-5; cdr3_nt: TGTGCCAGCAGTCCCCTCGGGTTGAGTAGTGTTCGGGAGACCCAGTACTTC; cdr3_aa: CASSPLGLSSVRETQYF
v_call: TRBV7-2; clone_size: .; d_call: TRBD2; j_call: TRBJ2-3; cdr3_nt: TGTGCCAGCAGCTTCGTAGCGGGAGCTCCAGATACGCAGTATTTT; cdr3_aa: CASSFVAGAPDTQYF
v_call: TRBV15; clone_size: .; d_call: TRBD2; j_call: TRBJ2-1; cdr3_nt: TGTGCCACCAGCAGAGATCAGAGGCTAGCGGGAGGAGGTAATGAGCAGTTCTTC; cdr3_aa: CATSRDQRLAGGGNEQFF
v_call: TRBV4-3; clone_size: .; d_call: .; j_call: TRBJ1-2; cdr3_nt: TGCGCCAGCAGCCAAGATTCAACGGGAGGGAGGGATGGCTACACCTTC; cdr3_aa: CASSQDSTGGRDGYTF
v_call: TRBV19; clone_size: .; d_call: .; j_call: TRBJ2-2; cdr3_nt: TGTGCCAGTAGTATATGGAGACGGGACACCGGGGAGCTGTTTTTT; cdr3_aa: CASSIWRRDTGELFF
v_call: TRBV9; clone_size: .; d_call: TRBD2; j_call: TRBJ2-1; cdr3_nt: TGTGCCAGCAGCCCCCGGACTAGCGGGACCTACAATGAGCAGTTCTTC; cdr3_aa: CASSPRTSGTYNEQFF
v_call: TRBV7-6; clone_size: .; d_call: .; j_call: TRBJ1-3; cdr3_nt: TGTGCCAGCAGCTTAGGAGCTTTAGGGGACTCTGGAAACACCATATATTTT; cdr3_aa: CASSLGALGDSGNTIYF
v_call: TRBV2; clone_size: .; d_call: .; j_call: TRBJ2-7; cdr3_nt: TGTGCCAGCGTGGAGGTTAGGTCCTACGAGCAGTACTTC; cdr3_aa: CASVEVRSYEQYF
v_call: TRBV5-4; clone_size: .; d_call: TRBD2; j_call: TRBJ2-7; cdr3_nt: TGTGCCAGCAGCTTGGGACTAGCGGGAGGGGGCGGGGAGCAGTACTTC; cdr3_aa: CASSLGLAGGGGEQYF
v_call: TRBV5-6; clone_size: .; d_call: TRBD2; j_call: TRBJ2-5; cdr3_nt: TGTGCCAGCAGCTTGAGTTTCCGGGAGGGCCGGGAGACCCAGTACTTC; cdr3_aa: CASSLSFREGRETQYF
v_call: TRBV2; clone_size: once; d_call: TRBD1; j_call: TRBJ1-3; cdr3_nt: TGTGCCAGCAGTGAAGCCTTACCGGGACAGGGGTTCGGAAACACCATATATTTT; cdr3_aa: CASSEALPGQGFGNTIYF
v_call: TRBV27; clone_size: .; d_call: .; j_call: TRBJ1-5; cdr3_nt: TGTGCCAGCAGCCAAACGCCCGGGACAAGAAATCAGCCCCAGCATTTT; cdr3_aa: CASSQTPGTRNQPQHF
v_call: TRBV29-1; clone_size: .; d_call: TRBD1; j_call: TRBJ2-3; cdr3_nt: TGCAGCGTTGAAGATCGGGACAGTATGAGCACAGATACGCAGTATTTT; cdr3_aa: CSVEDRDSMSTDTQYF
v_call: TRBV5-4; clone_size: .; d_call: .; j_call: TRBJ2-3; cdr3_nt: TGTGCCAGCAGCATGGGACTCTCAGCCGATACGCAGTATTTT; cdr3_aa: CASSMGLSADTQYF
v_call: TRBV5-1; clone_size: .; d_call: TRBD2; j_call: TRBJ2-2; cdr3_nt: TGCGCCAGCAGCTATCCCCGGGAGGGCCCGGACACCGGGGAGCTGTTTTTT; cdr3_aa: CASSYPREGPDTGELFF
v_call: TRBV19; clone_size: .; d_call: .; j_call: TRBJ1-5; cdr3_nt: TGTGCCAGTAGTATTGGGGGCTATCAGCCCCAGCATTTT; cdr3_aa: CASSIGGYQPQHF
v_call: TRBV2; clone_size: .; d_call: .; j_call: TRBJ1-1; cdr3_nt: TGTGCCAGCAGTGAAGACTTGAACACTGAAGCTTTCTTT; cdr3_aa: CASSEDLNTEAFF
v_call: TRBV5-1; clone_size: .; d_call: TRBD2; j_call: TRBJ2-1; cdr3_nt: TGCGCCAGCAGCATCGGGACTAGCGGGATCAATGAGCAGTTCTTC; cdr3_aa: CASSIGTSGINEQFF
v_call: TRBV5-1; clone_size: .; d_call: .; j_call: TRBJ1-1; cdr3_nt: TGCGCCAGCAGCTTGTCGGTTCCGAACACTGAAGCTTTCTTT; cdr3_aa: CASSLSVPNTEAFF